The following is a T cell receptor beta chain sequence with its context. The antigen is not known. Libraries were prepared by immunoSEQ multiplex PCR; TCRdb keeps only in-frame clonotypes and omits some of them. The sample holds roughly 90,000 clones; about 94% are singletons and the top ten take approximately 1.1%. The data derive from a study of cytomegalovirus exposure and HLA in healthy donors. Study-level results: Reports showed the classifier diagnosing cytomegalovirus status with high specificity and sensitivity. The listing of 150 to 200 TCR beta chains classed them as cytomegalovirus-associated.

CDR3 length: 16 amino acids. Between the trimmed V and J ends, which lost 0 bases and 4 bases, there was a span of 12 bases. Per germline, CDR1 SGHNT and CDR2 YENEEA. This receptor was obtained from a woman aged 25 to 39 in good health and CMV-seropositive. J is TRBJ2-2 and V is TRBV11-3; D not resolved. Material: PBMCs. The CDR3 reads CASSLDAQRGTGELFF. CDR3 nucleotide sequence: TGTGCCAGCAGCTTAGATGCCCAGCGAGGCACCGGGGAGCTGTTTTTT.